These T cell receptor beta chains were read from a single sample in a study of blood T cell repertoires in COVID-19. Sequencing was performed with immunoSEQ multiplex PCR; in TCRdb, only in-frame clones are kept and a portion is missing. The repertoire holds roughly 180,000 clones, with about three quarters as singletons. Sequencing was carried out using peripheral blood. All receptors derive from a woman between 45 and 65 years old with active or convalescent COVID-19. The CDR3 runs from the conserved cysteine through the conserved F or W. A D gene is named only where the DNA matches it firmly. Clone size is shown for a subset of rows, as once, few, many or a class of expanded clone.

>.|TRBV19|.|TRBJ1-4
TGTGCCAGTAGTATCCGGGCTCGGCAAAGGGGGATGGATGAAAAACTGTTTTTT
CASSIRARQRGMDEKLFF
>.|TRBV7-2|.|TRBJ2-1
TGTGCCAGCAGCTTAGGGGGGGTCTACAATGAGCAGTTCTTC
CASSLGGVYNEQFF
>few|TRBV28|TRBD2|TRBJ2-5
TGTGCCAGCAGTTTAGTCCGGGAGGGAGAGACCCAGTACTTC
CASSLVREGETQYF
>many|TRBV5-4|TRBD2|TRBJ2-7
TGTGCCAGCAGCTTGGCAAGCGGGGGGATCTCCTACGAGCAGTACTTC
CASSLASGGISYEQYF
>.|TRBV19|TRBD1|TRBJ1-2
TGTGCCAGTCGGGACAGGGGCAACTATGGCTACACCTTC
CASRDRGNYGYTF
>.|TRBV5-4|.|TRBJ1-1
TGTGCCAGCAGCCCTCAAATGGGGGAGGGGAACACTGAAGCTTTCTTT
CASSPQMGEGNTEAFF
>.|TRBV11-1|.|TRBJ1-4
TGTGCCAGCAGCGTCGTGGGCGTGGATGAAAAACTGTTTTTT
CASSVVGVDEKLFF
>once|TRBV6-2/TRBV6-3|TRBD1|TRBJ1-5
TGTGCCAGCAGTTTCAACAGGGGTTGGAGCAATCAGCCCCAGCATTTT
CASSFNRGWSNQPQHF
>.|TRBV19|.|TRBJ1-6
TGTGCCAGTAGTATTCAGGGTCCGCCTTATAATTCACCCCTCCACTTT
CASSIQGPPYNSPLHF
>.|TRBV5-5|TRBD2|TRBJ2-1
TGTGCCAGCAGCTTGGCCCCAGGGACTAGCTCCTACAATGAGCAGTTCTTC
CASSLAPGTSSYNEQFF
>.|TRBV6-6|.|TRBJ1-1
TGTGCCAGCAGTAACCGGGCGGGGGCTGAAGCTTTCTTT
CASSNRAGAEAFF